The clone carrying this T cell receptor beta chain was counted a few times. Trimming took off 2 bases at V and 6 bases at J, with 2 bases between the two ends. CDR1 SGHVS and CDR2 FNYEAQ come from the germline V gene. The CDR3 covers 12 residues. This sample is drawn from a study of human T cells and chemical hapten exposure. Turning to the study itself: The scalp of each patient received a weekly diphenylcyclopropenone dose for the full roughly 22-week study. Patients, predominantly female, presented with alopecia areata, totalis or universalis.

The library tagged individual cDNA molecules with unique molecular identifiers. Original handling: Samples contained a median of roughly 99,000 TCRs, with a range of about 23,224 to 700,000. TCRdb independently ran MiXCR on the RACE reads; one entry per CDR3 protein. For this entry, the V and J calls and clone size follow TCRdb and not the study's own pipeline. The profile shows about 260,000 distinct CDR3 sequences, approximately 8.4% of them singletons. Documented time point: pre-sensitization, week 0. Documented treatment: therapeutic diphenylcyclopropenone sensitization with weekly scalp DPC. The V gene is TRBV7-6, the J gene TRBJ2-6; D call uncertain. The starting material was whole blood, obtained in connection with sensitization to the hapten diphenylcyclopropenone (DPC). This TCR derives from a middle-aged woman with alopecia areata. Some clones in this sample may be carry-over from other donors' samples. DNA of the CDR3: TGTGCCAGCAGCTTACAGGCCAACGTCCTGACTTTC. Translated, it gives CASSLQANVLTF.